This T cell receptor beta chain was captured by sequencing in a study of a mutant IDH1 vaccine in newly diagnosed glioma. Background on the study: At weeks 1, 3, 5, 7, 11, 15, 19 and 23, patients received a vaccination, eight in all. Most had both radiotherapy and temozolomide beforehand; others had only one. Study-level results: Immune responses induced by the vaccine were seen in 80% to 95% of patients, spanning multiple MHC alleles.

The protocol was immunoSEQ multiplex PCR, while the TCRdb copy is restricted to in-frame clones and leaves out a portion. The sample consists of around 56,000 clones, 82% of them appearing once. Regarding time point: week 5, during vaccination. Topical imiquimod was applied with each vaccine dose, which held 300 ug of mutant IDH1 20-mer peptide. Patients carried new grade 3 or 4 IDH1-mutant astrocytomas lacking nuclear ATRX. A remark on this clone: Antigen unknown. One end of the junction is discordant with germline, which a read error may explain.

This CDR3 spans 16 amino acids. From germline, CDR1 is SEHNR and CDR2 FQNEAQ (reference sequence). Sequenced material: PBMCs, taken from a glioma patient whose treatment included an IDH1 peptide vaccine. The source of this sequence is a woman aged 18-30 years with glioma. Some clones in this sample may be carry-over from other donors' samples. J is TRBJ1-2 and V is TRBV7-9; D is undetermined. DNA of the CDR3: TGTGCCAGCAGCCGTTGGAGAGCCGGTGGCCGGTATGTCTACACCTTC. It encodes CASSRWRAGGRYVYTF.